This T cell receptor beta chain was documented in a study of blood T cell repertoires in COVID-19. On the study more broadly: Nucleic acid was either cDNA or gDNA, and it came from T cells, B-cell-depleted T cells, or PBMCs.

TCRdb keeps only in-frame clones here, not all; method: immunoSEQ multiplex PCR. The sample records over 200,000 clones, about 90% being singletons. Participant age was roughly 18 to 90 years, and participants resided in approximately 24 US areas. This CDR3 is 16 amino acids long. Trimming stripped 0 bases from V and 0 bases from J, with 9 bases between. Germline V gene data show CDR1 as LNHNV and CDR2 as YYDKDF (reference sequence). This TCR came from a young woman who had been exposed to COVID-19. The source material was PBMCs or T cells enriched from blood (not recorded which). The V call is TRBV15, the J call TRBJ2-1; D is perhaps TRBD1 (6 bases). As DNA, the CDR3 is TGTGCCACCAGCAGAGATCGGACAGCCTCCTACAATGAGCAGTTCTTC. This sequence encodes CATSRDRTASYNEQFF.